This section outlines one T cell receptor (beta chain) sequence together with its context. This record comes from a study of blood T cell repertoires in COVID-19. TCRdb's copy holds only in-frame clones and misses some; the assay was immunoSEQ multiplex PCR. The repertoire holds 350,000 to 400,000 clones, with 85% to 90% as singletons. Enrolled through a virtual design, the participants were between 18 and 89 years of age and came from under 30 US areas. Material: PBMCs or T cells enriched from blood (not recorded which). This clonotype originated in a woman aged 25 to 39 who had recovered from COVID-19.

As DNA, the CDR3 is TGTGCCAGCAGCATTGGACAGGGGTATAATTCACCCCTCCACTTT. Residues: CASSIGQGYNSPLHF. V is TRBV7-9 and J is TRBJ1-6; 9 nucleotides agree with TRBD1. The CDR3 is 15 amino acids. V trimming: 5 bases; J trimming: 4 bases; junction bases outside the gene matches: 3. Germline loops: CDR1 SEHNR, CDR2 FQNEAQ (reference sequence). Drawing the rest from reference TRBV7-9 and TRBJ1-6, the complete variable domain is DTGVSQNPRHKITKRGQNVTFRCDPISEHNRLYWYRQTLGQGPEFLTYFQNEAQLEKSRLLSDRFSAERPKGSFSTLEIQRTEQGDSAMYLCASSIGQGYNSPLHFGNGTRLTVT.